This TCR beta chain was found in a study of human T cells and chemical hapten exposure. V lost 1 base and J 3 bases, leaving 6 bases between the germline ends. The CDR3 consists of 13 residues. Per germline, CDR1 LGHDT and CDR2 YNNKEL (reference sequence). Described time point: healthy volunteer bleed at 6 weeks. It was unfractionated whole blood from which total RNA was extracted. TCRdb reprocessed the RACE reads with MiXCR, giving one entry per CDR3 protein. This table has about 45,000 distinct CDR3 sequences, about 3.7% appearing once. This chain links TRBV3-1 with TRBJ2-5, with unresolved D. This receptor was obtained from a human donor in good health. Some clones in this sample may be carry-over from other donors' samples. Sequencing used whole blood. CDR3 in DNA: TGTGCCAGCAGCCAAGTCGGCGAAGAGACCCAGTACTTC. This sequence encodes CASSQVGEETQYF.